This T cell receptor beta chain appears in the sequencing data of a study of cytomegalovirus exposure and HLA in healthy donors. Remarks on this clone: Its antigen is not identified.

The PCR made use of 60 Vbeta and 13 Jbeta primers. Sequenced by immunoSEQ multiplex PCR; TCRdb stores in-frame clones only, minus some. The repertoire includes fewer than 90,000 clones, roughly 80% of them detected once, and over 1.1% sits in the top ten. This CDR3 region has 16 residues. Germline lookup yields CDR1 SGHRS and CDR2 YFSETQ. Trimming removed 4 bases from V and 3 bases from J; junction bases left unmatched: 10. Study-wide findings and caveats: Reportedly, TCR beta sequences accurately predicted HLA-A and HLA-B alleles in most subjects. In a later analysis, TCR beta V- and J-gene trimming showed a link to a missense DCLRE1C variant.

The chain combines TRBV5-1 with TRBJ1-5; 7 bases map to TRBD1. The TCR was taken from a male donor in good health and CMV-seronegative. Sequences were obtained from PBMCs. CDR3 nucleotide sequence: TGCGCCAGCAGCCCCGAGGCAGGGGGAGTCAATCAGCCCCAGCATTTT. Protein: CASSPEAGGVNQPQHF.